This paragraph reports one T cell receptor beta chain. This clonotype was seen repeatedly, ten times or more. It has no known antigen specificity. Per-base quality was not reported, and no clone a single base away is much larger than it. Trimming removed 0 bases from V and 3 bases from J, leaving 17 bases between the germline ends. The CDR3 spans 17 residues, from the cysteine through the phenylalanine. Only the CDR3 DNA is retained, 51 bases long and in frame from the first base. The germline V gene supplies CDR1 MDHEN and CDR2 SYDVKM. This specimen comes from a study of regulatory T cells in long-lasting Graves disease (dated by TCRdb to 2020 to 2023). For the wider study: Newly diagnosed Graves' disease patients had taken antithyroid drugs for less than 3 months. Persistent Graves' disease patients were compared with newly diagnosed Graves' disease patients by peripheral blood TCR sequencing and RNA sequencing. The study was conducted in China and was registered as a clinical trial. A total of 33 samples were covered by TCR sequencing, comprising about 13 persistent and approximately 20 newly diagnosed Graves' disease patients. Beyond this particular receptor, the publication reports: Because the primary lesion, thyroid tissue, could not be accessed, the study looked at peripheral blood alone. As a limitation, the authors acknowledged that the small sample size may reduce accuracy. Preferential use of TRBV28, TRBJ1-2 and TRBJ2-5 was observed in persistent disease, whereas TRBV20-1 and TRBJ2-1 were favored in newly diagnosed disease. Lower TCR Shannon entropy and fewer highly expanded clones were observed in persistent Graves' disease patients than in newly diagnosed patients, which suggested clonal expansion. Patients with persistent disease shared more public clonotypes (approximately 2,500) than newly diagnosed patients did (966). Sequencing and analysis were limited to the TCR beta chain.

Libraries came from multiplex PCR. For sequencing, an Illumina HiSeq 4000 was employed. iRepertoire HTBI primers and Arm-PCR amplification of CDR3 regions were used to construct TCR beta libraries. Gel purification was performed on PCR products prior to sequencing. For the original study's pipeline: A total of 62 TRBV and under 15 TRBJ segments were identified across samples and were used for gene usage analysis of CDR3 amino acid clonotypes. COPE and FqMerger were used to merge filtered high-quality paired reads into contigs. BLAST was used to align contigs to IMGT TRBV, TRBD and TRBJ reference genes, and CDR3 was defined according to IMGT. Any clonotype with a frequency above 0.1% was counted as a highly expanded clone. Shannon entropy was used to measure repertoire diversity, and the Gini coefficient was used to measure V-J evenness. Clonotypes shared by more than one individual were considered public. Clones were called with MiXCR by TCRdb after fastp trimmed the public reads at Q25, and only in-frame beta chains were retained. Rows merge per CDR3 protein into single entries with the most common DNA and genes. The V and J calls were not made by the authors but by TCRdb's processing. The sample contains some 560,000 distinct CDR3 sequences, approximately 16% of them found a single time. The top ten clonotypes cover roughly 25% of the sample.

The label giving this sample's time point can be read as: newly diagnosed GD, antithyroid drugs for less than 3 months. For both TCR sequencing and RNA sequencing, RNA was extracted from PBMCs using TRIzol. The diagnosis of Graves' disease was made according to American Thyroid Association guidelines. Recruitment of patients was carried out at an endocrinology department in Xi'an, China. Each patient gave 9 to 10 milliliters of peripheral blood, collected in an EDTA anticoagulant tube. Ficoll Paque Plus density gradient separation was used to isolate PBMCs, and no further T cell sorting was done. An Agilent 2100 Bioanalyzer and agarose gel were used to check RNA quality, and a NanoDrop 2000 was used to measure RNA concentration. These sequences were also reported in another study, on T cells in Graves' hyperthyroidism and ophthalmopathy. The second publication reports: Stable Graves' hyperthyroidism was defined as no progression to ophthalmopathy during 18 months of follow-up. Hyperthyroidism patients were newly diagnosed, with disease duration under 2 months, and aged 18 to 65 years. Exclusion was applied to patients with uncontrolled infections, other autoimmune diseases, pregnancy or lactation. Diagnoses were established on the basis of clinical symptoms, serum thyroxine and TRAb, thyroid ultrasound, and orbital computed tomography. The TCR CDR3 was subjected to a first round of RT-PCR using the HTBI primer set and the Qiagen OneStep RT-PCR kit. Most expanded thyroid clonotypes (frequency above 0.001) were also detected in blood, suggesting blood repertoires may reflect thyroid immune responses. In cross-validation, a model built on a 13 V-J signature told ophthalmopathy apart from stable hyperthyroidism with 85% to 90% sensitivity and roughly 81% specificity, and in testing the same model reached 80%/75%. In validation, the model predicted progression to ophthalmopathy with just under 71% sensitivity and less than 80% specificity, a median of 6.5 months before onset. To identify distinguishing TCR V-J signatures, a discovery cohort of around 100 patients was used, comprising 40 to 45 with Graves' ophthalmopathy and approximately 58 with stable Graves' hyperthyroidism. Prospective prediction of ophthalmopathy was tested in an independent validation cohort of some 19 hyperthyroidism patients and 17 patients who later progressed to ophthalmopathy. For training and testing, the 100 or so patients in the discovery cohort were randomly divided in a 7:3 ratio. The study also compared thyroid tissue and blood T-cell repertoires from 6 or 7 Graves' hyperthyroidism patients. Once sampling was done, hyperthyroidism patients were given methimazole at a starting dose of 30 mg daily, whereas ophthalmopathy patients were given high-dose intravenous methylprednisolone. Libraries were constructed in a second round of multiplex PCR, after which size selection and purification were carried out. Sequencing of the libraries was done on an Illumina HiSeq2000 using paired-end 100 bp reads. SOAPnuke was used to process the raw data, throwing out any read that contained adapters or uncalled bases, had a mean Phred below 15, or lacked an exact constant-primer or identifier match. High-quality paired reads were merged using COPE v1.2.5, and each unique nucleotide sequence was defined as a clonotype. Clonotypes were aligned to IMGT TRBV, TRBD and TRBJ reference segments using MiTCR v1.1. Only V-J combinations with frequency above 0.0001, covering roughly 99% of repertoires, were analysed. The TCS score was defined as F50 (clonal expansion) divided by E x V (chaos), with BLOSUM62-based TCRdist calculated between CDR3 peptides within each V-J. Welch's t-statistics and random forest reduced roughly 500 V-J features to some 14, which were used in a naive Bayes classifier (R e1071). Sample size was not statistically predetermined, and investigators were not blinded to group allocation. According to the paper, TCR Vbeta CDR3 sequencing was carried out on about 140 peripheral blood samples, which came from fewer than 50 ophthalmopathy, roughly 75 hyperthyroidism and about 17 progressor patients.

The clonotype comes from a woman aged 40 to 65 with Graves disease. Donor details come from another sample of the same person, matched by shared clones. The starting material was peripheral blood mononuclear cells (PBMCs), obtained at new diagnosis, from a patient treated with antithyroid drugs. The chain is encoded by TRBV28 joined to TRBJ1-1; a weak D assignment points to TRBD1 (6 bases agree). The DNA sequence is given as TGTGCCAGCAGTTTATGGGGGGGGGGCCGGGCGGACACTGAAGCTTTCTTT. This sequence encodes CASSLWGGGRADTEAFF.